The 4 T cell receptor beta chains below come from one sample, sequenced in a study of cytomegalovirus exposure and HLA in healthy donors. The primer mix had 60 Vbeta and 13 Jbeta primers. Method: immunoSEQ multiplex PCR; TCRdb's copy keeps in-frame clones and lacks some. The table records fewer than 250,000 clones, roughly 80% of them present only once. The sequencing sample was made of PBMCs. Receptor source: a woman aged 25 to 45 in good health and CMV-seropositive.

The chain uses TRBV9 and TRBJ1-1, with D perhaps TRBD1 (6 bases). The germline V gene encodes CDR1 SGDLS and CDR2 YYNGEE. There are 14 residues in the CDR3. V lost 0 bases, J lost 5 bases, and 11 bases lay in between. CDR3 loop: CASSVAGGGTEAFF. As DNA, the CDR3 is TGTGCCAGCAGCGTAGCTGGGGGCGGTACTGAAGCTTTCTTT.

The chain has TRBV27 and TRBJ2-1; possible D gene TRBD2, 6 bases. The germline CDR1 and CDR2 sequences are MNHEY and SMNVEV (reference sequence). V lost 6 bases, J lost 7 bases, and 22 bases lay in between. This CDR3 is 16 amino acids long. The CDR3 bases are TGTGCCAGCAGCCTCGCCGGGAGTGCAAGGTGGAATGAGCAGTTCTTC. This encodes CASSLAGSARWNEQFF.

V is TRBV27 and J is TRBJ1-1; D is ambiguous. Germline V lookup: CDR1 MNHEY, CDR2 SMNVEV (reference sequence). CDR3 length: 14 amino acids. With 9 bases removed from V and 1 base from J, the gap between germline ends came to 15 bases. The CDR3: CASSVAGANTEAFF. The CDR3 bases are TGTGCCAGTAGCGTGGCAGGAGCGAACACTGAAGCTTTCTTT.

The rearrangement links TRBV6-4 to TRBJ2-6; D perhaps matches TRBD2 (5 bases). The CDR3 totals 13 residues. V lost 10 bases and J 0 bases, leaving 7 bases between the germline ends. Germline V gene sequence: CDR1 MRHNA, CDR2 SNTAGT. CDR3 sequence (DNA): TGTGCCACCCGGGGCTCTGGGGCCAACGTCCTGACTTTC. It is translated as CATRGSGANVLTF.